These 12 T cell receptor beta chains originate from one sample sequenced in a study of Graves' ophthalmopathy and Graves' hyperthyroidism. RNA served as the template for amplifying TCR beta CDR3 regions. RT-PCR with HTBI primers came first, then second-round multiplex PCR. TCRdb re-analysed the multiplex PCR reads in MiXCR, keeping a single row per CDR3 protein. The sample holds 150,000 to 200,000 distinct CDR3 sequences, about two fifths seen once. Sequences were obtained from peripheral blood. Receptor source: a man aged 25-45 years with Graves' ophthalmopathy.

This clonotype was seen only once. The chain links TRBV6-5 to TRBJ1-1, with D unresolved. CDR1 and CDR2 from the germline V gene are MNHEY and SVGAGI. V lost 0 bases and J 3 bases, leaving 5 bases between the germline ends. The CDR3 length is 13 residues. The CDR3 sequence is CASSYSWDTEAFF. The CDR3, as DNA: TGTGCCAGCAGTTACTCTTGGGACACTGAAGCTTTCTTT.

This clonotype has a handful of counts. The rearrangement uses TRBV28 and TRBJ1-5; D unresolved. Deletions cut 3 bases from V and 0 bases from J, with 9 bases between. The CDR3 has 15 amino acids. Germline CDR1 reads MDHEN; CDR2 reads SYDVKM. The CDR3 DNA follows: TGTGCCAGCAGTTTTCCAGAAGATAGCAATCAGCCCCAGCATTTT. It codes for CASSFPEDSNQPQHF.

The CDR3 region is CATLGQGAYEQYF. CDR3 nucleotides: TGTGCCACCTTAGGACAGGGCGCCTACGAGCAGTACTTC. This sequence joins TRBV19 and TRBJ2-7, with 8 bases fitting TRBD1. J was trimmed by 2 bases and V by 10 bases; bases with no gene match: 7. Germline V lookup: CDR1 LNHDA, CDR2 SQIVND (reference sequence). The CDR3 spans 13 residues. Drawing the rest from reference TRBV19 and TRBJ2-7, the complete variable domain is DGGITQSPKYLFRKEGQNVTLSCEQNLNHDAMYWYRQDPGQGLRLIYYSQIVNDFQKGDIAEGYSVSREKKESFPLTVTSAQKNPTAFYLCATLGQGAYEQYFGPGTRLTVT.

The chain recombines TRBV6-2 or TRBV6-3 with TRBJ1-3, with D unresolved. With 6 bases removed from V and 2 bases from J, the gap between germline ends came to 11 bases. Germline V gene lookup returns CDR1 MNHEY and CDR2 SVGEGT. CDR3 size: 14 residues. The CDR3 DNA reads TGTGCCAGCAGCCTACCGGACCCTGGAAACACCATATATTTT. Translation gives CASSLPDPGNTIYF.

The rearrangement links TRBV19 to TRBJ2-5, with D perhaps TRBD1 (6 bases). Germline V lookup: CDR1 LNHDA, CDR2 SQIVND (reference sequence). V lost 4 bases and J lost 1, with 13 bases in between. The CDR3 extends over 15 amino acids. CDR3 coding DNA: TGTGCCAGTAGTAAGGCAGGGGCACTCCAAGAGACCCAGTACTTC. It translates to CASSKAGALQETQYF. Looking up the rest from reference TRBV19 and TRBJ2-5 gives the full variable domain: DGGITQSPKYLFRKEGQNVTLSCEQNLNHDAMYWYRQDPGQGLRLIYYSQIVNDFQKGDIAEGYSVSREKKESFPLTVTSAQKNPTAFYLCASSKAGALQETQYFGPGTRLLVL.

This clonotype was seen repeatedly, ten times or more. The chain has TRBV10-3 and TRBJ1-2, with D possibly TRBD1 on 6 matching bases. The germline CDR1 and CDR2 sequences are ENHRY and SYGVKD. Trimming left V 4 bases short and J 8 bases short, with 17 bases between. The CDR3 is 14 amino acids. For the CDR3, the DNA is TGTGCCATCAGTGTGGTACAGGGTAGAGACGGCTACACCTTC. This sequence encodes CAISVVQGRDGYTF.

This chain links TRBV29-1 with TRBJ2-7; D may be TRBD2 (5 bases). CDR1 SQVTM and CDR2 ANQGSEA come from the germline V gene. The V end lost 4 bases, the J end lost 4 bases, and 5 bases lay between the germline ends. The CDR3 has 10 residues. This CDR3 reads CSVGGYEQYF. The CDR3 region has the DNA TGCAGCGTTGGAGGGTACGAGCAGTACTTC.

This clonotype came up many times. V is TRBV11-1 and J is TRBJ2-7; tentatively, D is TRBD2 (5 bases). This CDR3 has 13 residues. Trimming removed 5 bases at V and 0 bases at J, with 8 bases between. Germline V lookup: CDR1 SGHAT, CDR2 FQDESV (reference sequence). CDR3 amino acids: CASSADYSYEQYF. As DNA, the CDR3 is TGTGCCAGCAGCGCCGACTACTCCTACGAGCAGTACTTC.

The chain combines TRBV6-1 with TRBJ1-2; D is ambiguous. Trimming removed 6 bases at V and 0 bases at J, with 11 bases between. The CDR3 covers 14 residues. The germline CDR1 and CDR2 sequences are MNHNS and SASEGT. The CDR3 loop reads CASSVLNSNYGYTF. CDR3 bases: TGTGCCAGCAGCGTATTGAACTCTAACTATGGCTACACCTTC.

The sample holds one count of this clonotype. The rearrangement links TRBV19 to TRBJ1-2; D gene ambiguous. The germline gives CDR1 LNHDA, CDR2 SQIVND (reference sequence). The germline V and J ends were trimmed by 4 bases and 7 bases, with 19 bases remaining between them. The CDR3 contains 15 residues. CDR3 region: CASSNGAPTPGGYTF. In DNA, the CDR3 is TGTGCCAGTAGTAACGGTGCGCCTACCCCGGGTGGCTACACCTTC.

This clonotype occurred many times. The chain joins TRBV6-1 to TRBJ2-7; possibly TRBD2 for D (6 bases). V dropped 5 bases and J dropped 0 bases, with 23 bases sitting between them. This CDR3 has 18 residues. The germline V gene has CDR1 MNHNS and CDR2 SASEGT. The CDR3 nucleotides are TGTGCCAGCAGTTACGCGCTTCCCATAGCGGCCGCCTCCTACGAGCAGTACTTC. Encoded protein: CASSYALPIAAASYEQYF.

In this sample, this clonotype turned up many times. J is TRBJ2-7 and V is TRBV12-3 or TRBV12-4; TRBD1 matches 8 bases. This CDR3 has 14 amino acids. The V segment lost 6 bases and the J segment 1 base; nucleotides outside the gene matches: 5. CDR3 DNA sequence: TGTGCCAGCAGCCGACAGGGGAGATCCTACGAGCAGTACTTC. It specifies CASSRQGRSYEQYF.